This T cell receptor beta chain was retrieved from a study of beta chain features in type 1 diabetes. V was shortened by 5 bases and J by 7 bases, with 15 bases between the two germline ends. Germline lookup yields CDR1 SGHNT and CDR2 YYREEE (reference sequence). This CDR3 has 13 residues. As every portion of the isolated RNA was reverse transcribed, the sequencing read expressed TCRB transcripts. Sequenced by immunoSEQ multiplex PCR; TCRdb stores in-frame clones only, minus some. The sample has just under 150,000 clones, 8% to 13% seen once. Specimen: naive CD4+ T cells from blood. The gene calls are TRBV5-4 and TRBJ1-2, with D hard to call. The clonotype originates from a man between 18 and 35 years old in good health. The CDR3 region has the DNA TGTGCCAGCAGAAAGGACGTAGGAGGTGGCTACACCTTC. This codes for CASRKDVGGGYTF.